This T cell receptor beta chain is from a study of cytomegalovirus exposure and HLA in healthy donors. Study-wide findings and caveats: As confirmed in vitro, a few CMV-associated chains were specific for CMV antigens.

Turning to this clone: Its antigen remains unidentified.

The CDR3 contains 15 residues. Germline CDR1 and CDR2: SGHNT and YYREEE (reference sequence). V was trimmed by 2 bases and J by 3 bases, leaving 15 bases between them. Primers included in the PCR were 60 Vbeta and 13 Jbeta primers. Data came from immunoSEQ multiplex PCR; TCRdb stores just in-frame clones and leaves some out. The sample holds about 88,000 clones, 70% to 90% seen once. Donors consisted of healthy bone marrow donors. This chain joins TRBV5-4 and TRBJ2-7; a possible D gene is TRBD2 (6 bases). The specimen was PBMCs. The source is a man younger than 35 in good health and CMV-seronegative. The CDR3 is CASSFPSGRNYEQYF. The DNA of the CDR3 is TGTGCCAGCAGCTTTCCGTCAGGGAGGAACTACGAGCAGTACTTC.